One and the same sample provided the 17 T cell receptor beta chains below, sequenced in a study of blood T cell repertoires in COVID-19. Sequenced by immunoSEQ multiplex PCR; TCRdb stores in-frame clones only, minus some. The sample yields about 200,000 clones, 79% seen once. Sequencing used peripheral blood. Every receptor here comes from a woman aged 40 to 50 with COVID-19, enrolled during active disease.

Note on this clone: At one of its ends the junction is not consistent with the germline gene, which may arise from a read error. The V gene is TRBV7-8, the J gene TRBJ2-1; TRBD2 matches 13 bases. Germline assignment: CDR1 SGHVS and CDR2 FQNEAQ. This CDR3 is built from 13 residues. As DNA, the CDR3 is TGTGCCAGCAGCGCCGGGACTAGCGGGACATGGCTCTTC. Protein product: CASSAGTSGTWLF. The full variable domain, rest sourced from reference TRBV7-8 and TRBJ2-1, is GAGVSQSPRYKVAKRGQDVALRCDPISGHVSLFWYQQALGQGPEFLTYFQNEAQLDKSGLPSDRFFAERPEGSVSTLKIQRTQQEDSAVYLCASSAGTSGTWLFGPGTRLTVL.

The rearrangement uses TRBV7-2 and TRBJ2-3; TRBD1 is a possible D gene (5 bases). CDR3 length: 15 amino acids. The germline gives CDR1 SGHTA, CDR2 FQGNSA. V lost 5 bases, J lost 8 bases, and 20 bases lay in between. In nucleotides, the CDR3 is TGTGCCAGCAGCCCGCCGGTCCCCAGGGCTGGTACGCAGTATTTT. It codes for CASSPPVPRAGTQYF.

This clone was detected once. V and J are TRBV24-1 and TRBJ2-5; D is perhaps TRBD1 (7 bases). V shed 3 bases and J shed 0 bases, with 13 bases lying between them. This CDR3 comprises 16 residues. Germline loops: CDR1 KGHDR, CDR2 SFDVKD. CDR3 amino acids: CATSDGLQGYQETQYF. In DNA form, the CDR3 reads TGTGCCACCAGTGATGGACTACAGGGGTACCAAGAGACCCAGTACTTC.

There are many counts of this clone. The V call is TRBV7-2, the J call TRBJ2-7, with no clear D. Trimming removed 3 bases from V and 3 bases from J, with 9 bases in between. The CDR3 has 13 amino acids. CDR1 and CDR2 (germline): SGHTA, FQGNSA. The CDR3 loop reads CASSLQTLYEQYF. The CDR3 DNA reads TGTGCCAGCAGCTTGCAGACTCTCTACGAGCAGTACTTC. Complete variable domain (other parts from reference TRBV7-2 and TRBJ2-7): GAGVSQSPSNKVTEKGKDVELRCDPISGHTALYWYRQSLGQGLEFLIYFQGNSAPDKSGLPSDRFSAERTGGSVSTLTIQRTQQEDSAVYLCASSLQTLYEQYFGPGTRLTVT.

The chain carries TRBV20-1 and TRBJ2-3; D unresolved. Trimming removed 6 bases at V and 8 bases at J, with 12 bases between. The germline gives CDR1 DFQATT, CDR2 SNEGSKA (reference sequence). The CDR3 totals 11 residues. The CDR3 reads CSAPYAGTQYF. As DNA, the CDR3 is TGCAGTGCCCCTTACGCAGGTACGCAGTATTTT.

V and J are TRBV19 and TRBJ1-1; 7 nucleotides line up with TRBD1. There are 13 residues in the CDR3. The ends lost 9 bases at V and 1 base at J; junction bases unmatched: 5. The germline gives CDR1 LNHDA, CDR2 SQIVND (reference sequence). CDR3 protein: CASGRQGNTEAFF. CDR3 coding DNA: TGTGCCAGCGGGCGACAGGGGAACACTGAAGCTTTCTTT. Variable domain in full (rest from reference TRBV19 and TRBJ1-1): DGGITQSPKYLFRKEGQNVTLSCEQNLNHDAMYWYRQDPGQGLRLIYYSQIVNDFQKGDIAEGYSVSREKKESFPLTVTSAQKNPTAFYLCASGRQGNTEAFFGQGTRLTVV.

This clone was found a few times. The chain carries TRBV7-8 and TRBJ2-7; 9 bases map to TRBD1. Per the germline V gene, CDR1 is SGHVS and CDR2 is FQNEAQ. The CDR3 sequence is 15 residues long. Trimming at V came to 7 bases and at J to 7 bases, leaving 14 bases not matched to a gene. CDR3 sequence reads: CASTYRTGALWEQYF. CDR3 nucleotide sequence: TGTGCCAGCACCTACCGGACAGGGGCCTTATGGGAGCAGTACTTC.

The genes are TRBV6-1 and TRBJ1-3; the match to TRBD1 covers 7 bases. The germline CDR1 and CDR2 sequences are MNHNS and SASEGT. V dropped 4 bases and J dropped 0; count of bases not matched to a gene: 6. CDR3 length equals 16 residues. The chain's CDR3 is CASSGRTGPSGNTIYF. CDR3 DNA: TGTGCCAGCAGTGGACGGACAGGCCCCTCTGGAAACACCATATATTTT.

This rearrangement joins TRBV7-2 to TRBJ1-4; the D is unclear. CDR1 is SGHTA, CDR2 FQGNSA, per germline. V lost 0 bases to trimming and J lost 8 bases, with 22 bases between them. There are 18 residues in the CDR3. CDR3 protein: CASSLAVLPGSLSEKLFF. CDR3 DNA: TGTGCCAGCAGCTTAGCCGTATTGCCAGGCTCTTTAAGCGAAAAACTGTTTTTT.

V usage is TRBV27 and J usage is TRBJ1-6; weak D call: TRBD1 (6 bases). The CDR3 contains 12 residues. Germline V gene lookup returns CDR1 MNHEY and CDR2 SMNVEV (reference sequence). With 6 bases removed from V and 7 bases from J, the gap between germline ends came to 7 bases. CDR3 in amino acids: CASSRGNSPLHF. As DNA, the CDR3 is TGTGCCAGCAGCAGGGGAAATTCACCCCTCCACTTT.

The V gene is TRBV13, the J gene TRBJ2-3, with D possibly matching TRBD2 (6 bases). From germline, CDR1 is PRHDT and CDR2 FYEKMQ (reference sequence). V lost 8 bases, J lost 0 bases, and 9 bases lay in between. The CDR3 runs to 13 residues. In nucleotides, the CDR3 is TGTGCCAGCCGGACTACCAGCACAGATACGCAGTATTTT. The encoded protein is CASRTTSTDTQYF. Full variable domain (remainder filled in from reference TRBV13 and TRBJ2-3): AAGVIQSPRHLIKEKRETATLKCYPIPRHDTVYWYQQGPGQDPQFLISFYEKMQSDKGSIPDRFSAQQFSDYHSELNMSSLELGDSALYFCASRTTSTDTQYFGPGTRLTVL.

This chain links TRBV25-1 with TRBJ2-1; D not certain. This CDR3 region has 13 residues. The V end was cut by 5 bases, the J end by 7 bases, with 12 bases between. Germline V gene lookup returns CDR1 MGHDK and CDR2 SYGVNS. The CDR3 spells CASSSLHVNEQFF. In nucleotides, the CDR3 is TGTGCCAGCAGTTCACTCCATGTGAATGAGCAGTTCTTC.

The sample holds a few counts of this clone. The chain links TRBV4-1 to TRBJ1-2; 7 bases are a match to TRBD1. CDR3 length: 16 amino acids. Trimming removed 3 bases from V and 0 bases from J; junction bases left unmatched: 7. Germline V gene data show CDR1 as MGHRA and CDR2 as YSYEKL. In DNA, the CDR3 is TGCGCCAGCAGCCATAGAAACAGGGGATCTAACTATGGCTACACCTTC. This translates into CASSHRNRGSNYGYTF.

This chain connects TRBV18 to TRBJ1-6, with 9 positions matching TRBD1. The length of the CDR3 is 16 residues. Germline V gene data show CDR1 as KGHSH and CDR2 as LQKENI. The J segment lost 10 bases and the V segment lost 5 bases, leaving 12 bases of the junction unmatched. This CDR3 is CASSSVRTGVGSPLHF. The CDR3 DNA reads as TGTGCCAGCTCATCGGTCCGGACAGGGGTAGGCTCACCCCTCCACTTT.

This clone was found a few times. CDR3 amino acids: CASSQRQNYEQYF. The CDR3, as DNA: TGTGCCAGCAGCCAAAGACAGAACTACGAGCAGTACTTC. This chain connects TRBV6-6 to TRBJ2-7, with a weak D call TRBD1 (5 bases). The CDR3 covers 13 residues. V shed 6 bases and J shed 3 bases, with 12 bases lying between them. Germline V CDR1 and CDR2: MNHNY, SVGAGI (reference sequence).

This clone showed up just a few times. V gene TRBV5-4 combines with J gene TRBJ2-7, with D possibly matching TRBD2 (6 bases). Germline V gene lookup returns CDR1 SGHNT and CDR2 YYREEE (reference sequence). Trimming took 6 bases from V and 3 from J, leaving 13 bases between them. The CDR3 is 13 amino acids. Written as DNA, the CDR3 is TGTGCCAGCAAACGGGACGGGAGCTACGAGCAGTACTTC. It codes for CASKRDGSYEQYF.

J is TRBJ2-1 and V is TRBV5-4, with D hard to call. V lost 0 bases and J 10 bases, leaving 8 bases between the germline ends. Germline CDR1 and CDR2: SGHNT and YYREEE (reference sequence). The CDR3 runs 12 residues. The CDR3 DNA is TGTGCCAGCAGCTTGGAGGTCAGGGAGCAGTTCTTC. It encodes CASSLEVREQFF. Full variable domain (remainder filled in from reference TRBV5-4 and TRBJ2-1): ETGVTQSPTHLIKTRGQQVTLRCSSQSGHNTVSWYQQALGQGPQFIFQYYREEENGRGNFPPRFSGLQFPNYSSELNVNALELDDSALYLCASSLEVREQFFGPGTRLTVL.